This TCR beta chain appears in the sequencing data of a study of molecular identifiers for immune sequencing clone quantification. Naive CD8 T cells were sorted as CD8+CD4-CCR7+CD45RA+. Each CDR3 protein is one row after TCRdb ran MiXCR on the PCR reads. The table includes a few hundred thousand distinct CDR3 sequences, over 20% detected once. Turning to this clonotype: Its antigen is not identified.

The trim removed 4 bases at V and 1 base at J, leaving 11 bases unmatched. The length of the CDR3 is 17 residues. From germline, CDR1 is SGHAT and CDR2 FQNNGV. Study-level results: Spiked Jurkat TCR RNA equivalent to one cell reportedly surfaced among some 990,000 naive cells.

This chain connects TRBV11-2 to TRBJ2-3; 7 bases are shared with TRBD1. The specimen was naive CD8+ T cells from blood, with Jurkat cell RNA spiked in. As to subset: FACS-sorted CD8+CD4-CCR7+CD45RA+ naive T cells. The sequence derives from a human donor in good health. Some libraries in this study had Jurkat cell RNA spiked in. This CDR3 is CASSWAPRTGRTDTQYF. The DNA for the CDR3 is TGTGCCAGCAGCTGGGCACCAAGGACAGGACGCACAGATACGCAGTATTTT. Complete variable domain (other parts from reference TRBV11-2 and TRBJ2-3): EAGVAQSPRYKIIEKRQSVAFWCNPISGHATLYWYQQILGQGPKLLIQFQNNGVVDDSQLPKDRFSAERLKGVDSTLKIQPAKLEDSAVYLCASSWAPRTGRTDTQYFGPGTRLTVL.